A single sample is the source of the 16 T cell receptor beta chains below, sequenced in a study of T cells in Graves' hyperthyroidism and ophthalmopathy. What was amplified from RNA transcripts were TCR beta CDR3 regions. HTBI primers were used for first-round RT-PCR of the TCR CDR3. Each CDR3 protein is one row after TCRdb ran MiXCR on the multiplex PCR reads. Among under 350,000 distinct CDR3 sequences listed, 21% were seen once. The sequenced sample consisted of blood. The receptors were gathered from a woman aged 45 to 65 with Graves' hyperthyroidism.

At least ten counts were recorded for this clonotype. The V gene is TRBV24-1, the J gene TRBJ2-1; 10 nucleotides agree with TRBD1. Germline V CDR1 and CDR2: KGHDR, SFDVKD. V gave up 5 bases and J gave up 2 bases; unmatched junction bases: 11. The CDR3 spans 18 residues. The CDR3 DNA sequence: TGTGCCACCAGTGCCGGCGGGCGACAGGGGGCGGCCTACAATGAGCAGTTCTTC. Its translation: CATSAGGRQGAAYNEQFF.

Here the CDR3 DNA reads TGTGCCAGCAAGGGGGCGACAACTAATGAAAAACTGTTTTTT. It translates to CASKGATTNEKLFF. V gene TRBV28 combines with J gene TRBJ1-4; 7 positions match TRBD1. After removal of 7 bases from V and 0 bases from J, the junction contained 2 bases not matched to a gene. Germline CDR1 and CDR2: MDHEN and SYDVKM. CDR3 length equals 14 residues.

This clonotype was observed a few times. In DNA form, the CDR3 reads TGTGCCAGCAGTTCCCGGACGGAAAACACTGAAGCTTTCTTT. Translated, it gives CASSSRTENTEAFF. The rearrangement uses TRBV27 and TRBJ1-1; D is undetermined. CDR3 length equals 14 residues. CDR1 is MNHEY, CDR2 SMNVEV, per germline (reference sequence). Trimming stripped 4 bases from V and 2 bases from J, with 11 bases between.

The genes are TRBV20-1 and TRBJ2-5; D might be TRBD1 or TRBD2, each matching 5 bases. From germline, CDR1 is DFQATT and CDR2 SNEGSKA (reference sequence). The ends were cut back, 3 bases at V and 4 bases at J, with 12 bases in the middle. The CDR3 is 13 amino acids. The CDR3 is CSARGSGRETQYF. CDR3 nucleotides: TGCAGTGCTAGGGGCTCAGGGAGAGAGACCCAGTACTTC.

The J gene is TRBJ2-1, the V gene TRBV12-3 or TRBV12-4, with 9 bases that match TRBD2. This CDR3 has 18 residues. J lost 6 bases, V lost 6 bases, and 18 bases had no gene match. CDR3 region: CASRHEREVKGVRNEQFF. The CDR3 nucleotides are TGTGCCAGCAGACACGAGCGGGAGGTTAAAGGGGTACGCAATGAGCAGTTCTTC.

The chain joins TRBV30 to TRBJ1-1; D possibly corresponds to TRBD1 (5 bases). Per germline, CDR1 GTSNPN and CDR2 SVGIG (reference sequence). The CDR3 contains 11 residues. Trimming took off 5 bases at V and 5 bases at J, with 9 bases between the two ends. CDR3 nucleotide sequence: TGTGCCTGGGAAAGGGGAACTGAAGCTTTCTTT. This gives the protein CAWERGTEAFF.

The CDR3 loop is CASNIDSDKGTDTQYF. CDR3 bases: TGTGCCAGCAATATAGACAGCGATAAGGGCACAGATACGCAGTATTTT. The chain carries TRBV6-1 and TRBJ2-3; tentative D call: TRBD1 (5 bases). This CDR3 comprises 16 residues. CDR1 and CDR2 from the germline V gene are MNHNS and SASEGT. The V and J ends lost 7 bases and 1 base respectively, with 18 bases between them.

This clonotype was seen repeatedly, ten times or more. The chain links TRBV10-3 to TRBJ1-3, with TRBD1 matching over 9 bases. The germline V gene encodes CDR1 ENHRY and CDR2 SYGVKD. V was pared by 6 bases and J by 4 bases, with 16 bases of the junction left unmatched. This CDR3 is 18 amino acids long. Here the CDR3 reads CAIRNRIWDRASGNTIYF. CDR3 coding DNA: TGTGCCATCAGGAACCGTATTTGGGACAGGGCCTCGGGAAACACCATATATTTT.

The chain joins TRBV5-1 to TRBJ1-3, with no clear D. This CDR3 has 14 amino acids. The V end lost 2 bases, the J end lost 4 bases, and 10 bases lay between the germline ends. Germline CDR1 SGHRS, CDR2 YFSETQ. The CDR3 DNA reads TGCGCCAGCAGCTTAACGGGGAACGGAAACACCATATATTTT. Its protein is CASSLTGNGNTIYF. The whole variable domain, filled in from reference TRBV5-1 and TRBJ1-3, reads KAGVTQTPRYLIKTRGQQVTLSCSPISGHRSVSWYQQTPGQGLQFLFEYFSETQRNKGNFPGRFSGRQFSNSRSEMNVSTLELGDSALYLCASSLTGNGNTIYFGEGSWLTVV.

This clonotype was found a few times. The J gene is TRBJ2-1, the V gene TRBV9; D gene unclear. V shed 4 bases and J shed 4 bases, with 6 bases lying between them. The CDR3 has 12 amino acids. CDR1 is SGDLS, CDR2 YYNGEE, per germline. The CDR3 DNA reads TGTGCCAGCAGCACCCGTTACAATGAGCAGTTCTTC. Its translation is CASSTRYNEQFF.

V usage is TRBV2 and J usage is TRBJ2-3; the match to TRBD1 covers 7 bases. Germline loops: CDR1 SNHLY, CDR2 FYNNEI. V lost 6 bases to trimming and J lost 2 bases; unmatched junction nucleotides: 8. CDR3 size: 15 residues. CDR3 loop: CASSRQGSTTDTQYF. Written as DNA, the CDR3 is TGTGCCAGCAGCCGACAGGGCTCGACCACAGATACGCAGTATTTT.

This clonotype was seen ten or more times. As DNA, the CDR3 is TGTGCCAGCAGTTACCTGGGACAGGGGGCGAGGTATGGCTACACCTTC. Its protein is CASSYLGQGARYGYTF. The gene calls are TRBV6-5 and TRBJ1-2; 12 bases are a match to TRBD1. V was pared by 2 bases and J by 5 bases, with 6 bases of the junction left unmatched. The CDR3 has 16 amino acids. CDR1 and CDR2 from the germline V gene are MNHEY and SVGAGI.

Only a few counts were recorded for this clonotype. The chain employs TRBV6-1 and TRBJ2-3; 9 bases fit TRBD2. The ends lost 5 bases at V and 5 bases at J; junction bases unmatched: 8. From germline, CDR1 is MNHNS and CDR2 SASEGT. CDR3 length: 15 amino acids. The CDR3 DNA follows: TGTGCCAGCAGTCCTATTGGGCGGGGGGGAGATACGCAGTATTTT. It translates to CASSPIGRGGDTQYF.

This clonotype was picked up many times. This chain connects TRBV28 to TRBJ1-2, with TRBD1 as a possible D gene (6 bases). Trimming left V 6 bases short and J 4 bases short, with 12 bases between. Germline V gives CDR1 MDHEN, CDR2 SYDVKM. The CDR3 is 13 amino acids. The CDR3: CASSQTGPYGYTF. The CDR3 coding sequence is TGTGCCAGCAGCCAGACAGGTCCCTATGGCTACACCTTC.

In its sample, this clonotype was seen many times. The CDR3 sequence: CASSSGGTGTHEQYF. CDR3 DNA sequence: TGTGCCAGCAGTTCAGGGGGGACAGGGACCCACGAGCAGTACTTC. The chain recombines TRBV28 with TRBJ2-7; 9 positions match TRBD1. Unmatched junction bases numbered 9, after V lost 4 bases and J lost 5 bases. This CDR3 has 15 residues. CDR1 and CDR2 from the germline V gene are MDHEN and SYDVKM. The variable domain in full, completed from reference TRBV28 and TRBJ2-7, reads DVKVTQSSRYLVKRTGEKVFLECVQDMDHENMFWYRQDPGLGLRLIYFSYDVKMKEKGDIPEGYSVSREKKERFSLILESASTNQTSMYLCASSSGGTGTHEQYFGPGTRLTVT.

In this sample, this clonotype turned up many times. The chain combines TRBV7-9 with TRBJ1-2; TRBD1 matches at 9 bases. This CDR3 contains 13 residues. With 5 bases clipped from V and 8 bases from J, the junction kept 6 bases outside the gene matches. Looked up from germline, CDR1 is SEHNR and CDR2 is FQNEAQ (reference sequence). The CDR3 nucleotides are TGTGCCAGCAGCCCCGGGACAGGGAGAGGCTACACCTTC. Residues: CASSPGTGRGYTF. The variable domain in full, with the rest retrieved from reference TRBV7-9 and TRBJ1-2, is DTGVSQNPRHKITKRGQNVTFRCDPISEHNRLYWYRQTLGQGPEFLTYFQNEAQLEKSRLLSDRFSAERPKGSFSTLEIQRTEQGDSAMYLCASSPGTGRGYTFGSGTRLTVV.